This T cell receptor (beta chain) was sequenced for a study of T cells in Graves' hyperthyroidism and ophthalmopathy. It was 8 to 10 ml of fresh peripheral blood that supplied the PBMCs. Amplification of TCR beta CDR3 regions used RNA as the template. The HTBI primer set served for first-round RT-PCR of the TCR CDR3. TCRdb processed the multiplex PCR reads anew with MiXCR; each CDR3 protein has one entry. The data show around 300,000 distinct CDR3 sequences, with approximately 15% seen just once and under 8% held by the top ten. The CDR3 loop spans 14 amino acids. V dropped 4 bases and J dropped 1 base, with 10 bases sitting between them. Germline V CDR1 and CDR2: MNHNS, SASEGT.

This receptor was taken from a woman between 40 and 55 years old with Graves' hyperthyroidism. Sequencing input: blood. J is TRBJ1-1 and V is TRBV6-1, with D tentatively TRBD1 (6 bases). The CDR3 DNA reads TGTGCCAGCAGTGTACGACAGGCGAACACTGAAGCTTTCTTT. It translates to CASSVRQANTEAFF.